The 13 T cell receptor beta chains in this list originate from one sample, sequenced in a study of T cells expressing NK-cell markers. TCRdb processed the 5' RACE reads again and assigns one entry to each CDR3 protein, with no DNA. Its clone listing holds 300,000 to 500,000 distinct CDR3 sequences. Input material: blood T cells: a sorted CD56 or NKG2C T cell subset, CD4+ or CD8+ T cells, or bulk PBMC T cells (not recorded which). The receptors stem from a woman in her forties or fifties in good health.

The V call is TRBV5-1, the J call TRBJ2-5; TCRdb selects TRBD2, and the lack of DNA leaves this call unchecked. The germline gives CDR1 SGHRS, CDR2 YFSETQ. CDR3 length equals 13 residues. CDR3 sequence: CASSWLAEETQYF.

The chain employs TRBV5-1 and TRBJ1-2; TCRdb outputs TRBD1, but without DNA this stays unchecked. The CDR3 is 12 amino acids. Germline V gives CDR1 SGHRS, CDR2 YFSETQ. CDR3 residues: CASSSTGFGYTF.

The CDR3: CAWNRGFSGANVLTF. The V call is TRBV30, the J call TRBJ2-6. Germline V lookup: CDR1 GTSNPN, CDR2 SVGIG (reference sequence). This CDR3 comprises 15 residues.

The chain recombines TRBV12-3 or TRBV12-4 with TRBJ1-5. The CDR3 extends over 15 amino acids. The CDR3 loop is CASSFMSGSNQPQHF.

The chain combines TRBV29-1 with TRBJ1-1. CDR1 and CDR2 from the germline V gene are SQVTM and ANQGSEA. The CDR3 spans 12 residues. The CDR3 is CSGVEGNTEAFF.

The chain employs TRBV11-3 and TRBJ1-1. Looked up from germline, CDR1 is SGHNT and CDR2 is YENEEA. The CDR3 has 12 residues. The chain's CDR3 is CASSLVKEEAFF.

The chain recombines TRBV20-1 with TRBJ2-5; TCRdb reports TRBD2, a call that lacks DNA to check it against. Germline V gene data show CDR1 as DFQATT and CDR2 as SNEGSKA (reference sequence). The CDR3 spans 12 residues. CDR3 in amino acids: CSARRAQETQYF.

The gene calls are TRBV14 and TRBJ2-7; TCRdb calls TRBD1, which cannot be checked without DNA. CDR1 and CDR2 from the germline V gene are SGHDN and FVKESK. The CDR3 spans 17 residues. The CDR3 loop reads CASSPSWTRGATYEQYF.

This rearrangement joins TRBV4-2 to TRBJ2-1; TCRdb gives TRBD2 as the D gene, but with no DNA this cannot be confirmed. The CDR3 spans 15 residues. Germline V gene data show CDR1 as LGHNA and CDR2 as YNFKEQ. CDR3 region: CASSQDGLAGNEQFF.

The chain joins TRBV13 to TRBJ2-7; TCRdb outputs TRBD2, but without DNA this stays unchecked. The CDR3 extends over 20 amino acids. Looked up from germline, CDR1 is PRHDT and CDR2 is FYEKMQ (reference sequence). The chain's CDR3 is CASSSRISGFSNMGNYEQYF.

The chain combines TRBV23-1 with TRBJ1-2. Being an ORF, TRBV23-1 has a function that is uncertain. The CDR3 has 15 amino acids. CDR3 sequence reads: CASSHRQNLNYGYTF.

The V gene is TRBV25-1, the J gene TRBJ2-5; without DNA, the TCRdb call of TRBD1 cannot be checked. There are 14 residues in the CDR3. Germline V lookup: CDR1 MGHDK, CDR2 SYGVNS. The CDR3: CASSEGRVGETQYF.

The chain recombines TRBV28 with TRBJ2-5; the TCRdb D gene call, TRBD1, has no DNA to confirm it. The CDR3 totals 15 residues. Germline values: CDR1 MDHEN, CDR2 SYDVKM. CDR3 sequence: CASSRTGGAFGTQYF.